This T cell receptor (beta chain) was sequenced in a study of CD8+ T cells in alopecia areata. Germline V CDR1 and CDR2: GTSNPN, SVGIG (reference sequence). V was pared by 8 bases and J by 4 bases, with 6 bases of the junction left unmatched. The CDR3 has 12 residues. Extracted from the samples, RNA was reverse transcribed into cDNA to serve as the sequencing template. The protocol was immunoSEQ multiplex PCR, while the TCRdb copy is restricted to in-frame clones and leaves out a portion. The repertoire holds about 180,000 clones, with 50% to 75% as singletons. Alopecia areata patients provided lesional scalp punch biopsies and peripheral blood, both collected for the study.

The genes are TRBV30 and TRBJ1-2, with 8 bases aligning to TRBD1. The specimen comprised CD4+ T cells sorted from blood, sampled at week 0. This TCR came from a human donor with alopecia areata. CDR3: CAAGQGSYGYTF. CDR3 bases: TGTGCCGCCGGACAGGGAAGCTATGGCTACACCTTC.